This T cell receptor (beta chain) appears in the sequencing data of a study of glioma-infiltrating T cells after dendritic cell vaccination (TCRdb year 2016). Background for the entire study: Of the 15 or so glioblastoma patients in the cohort, all drawn from Phase I and II dendritic cell vaccination trials, 9 were newly diagnosed and 6 had recurrent disease. Between the early 2000s and the early 2010s, patients were given autologous tumor lysate-pulsed dendritic cell vaccination. The vaccine was prepared from monocyte-derived dendritic cells that were cultured for about 7 days with IL-4 and GM-CSF and then pulsed overnight with autologous tumor lysate. Each patient got three intradermal injections of the dendritic cell vaccine, spaced at biweekly intervals, in the arm below the axilla. Deep sequencing of TCR beta CDR3 regions was used to quantify tumor-infiltrating lymphocyte content and compare tumor and blood repertoires in dendritic cell-vaccinated glioblastoma patients. TCR sequencing metrics, including TIL content and tumor-blood repertoire overlap, were correlated with survival after dendritic cell vaccination.

TCRB CDR3 regions were amplified from about 2 ug genomic DNA, or all available DNA if less, using the immunoSEQ assay. The multiplex PCR employed 60 forward primers targeting TCR V beta segments and 13 reverse primers targeting J beta segments. To estimate the number of reads per starting template, synthetic control templates were added to each sample at limiting dilution. The Illumina HiSeq System generated 87 bp sequencing reads. The original methods were these. PCR and sequencing errors were removed by a nearest neighbor algorithm that merged closely related sequences. TCR overlap was defined as the percentage of unique tumor TCR beta sequences that were also found in the peripheral blood of the same patient. TCRdb took over this immuneACCESS table, retaining in-frame rearrangements with V and J assigned. Such tables are incomplete; in checked studies, under half of the missing clones stem from an unresolved V gene, and the remainder is unexplained. The V and J calls and clone size come from that table; D and trimming were worked out from the DNA. The sample includes 99,000 or so clones, with around 89% observed a single time. Jointly, the top ten make up 2.7% of the sample.

With regard to this clone: The antigen it recognizes is unknown. No base-level quality is on record; no much larger clone is a single base apart.

Here is what the overall study found, with its caveats: The three-group TCR overlap response model was described as speculative and requiring prospective validation. Higher estimated pretreatment TIL content predicted longer time to progression and overall survival after dendritic cell vaccination. The cohort was small and heterogeneous, few patients had complete blood and tumor sets, and even fewer had initial-recurrent tumor pairs. No direct relationship between TCR clonality and survival was found, suggesting a diverse polyclonal response may matter.

This specimen's time point label, per the study, means: after dendritic cell vaccination, including at tumor progression/relapse. Selection of patients required sufficient residual fresh-frozen tumor tissue and over two years of available survival data. An isocitrate dehydrogenase mutation was not carried by any of the glioblastoma patients, although molecular status was otherwise variable. PBMC collection took place before vaccination, two weeks after the third vaccination, and at tumor progression if progression occurred. Genomic DNA was extracted with the Qiagen DNeasy Blood extraction Kit. The sequences come from blood, collected after dendritic cell vaccination. The clonotype originates from a human donor with glioblastoma.

In nucleotide form, the sequence is TGTGCCATCAGTGAGATTAGCCCCGGCGGGGAGCTGTTTTTT. Translated, it gives CAISEISPGGELFF. The chain is assembled from TRBV10-3 and TRBJ2-2; the D gene cannot be resolved reliably. Via the germline V gene, CDR1 is ENHRY and CDR2 SYGVKD. The CDR3 has 14 amino acids, counting the end cysteine and phenylalanine. The CDR3 DNA has 42 bases and is translated from base 1. V and J lose 2 bases and 7 bases, and a span of 11 bases separates them.